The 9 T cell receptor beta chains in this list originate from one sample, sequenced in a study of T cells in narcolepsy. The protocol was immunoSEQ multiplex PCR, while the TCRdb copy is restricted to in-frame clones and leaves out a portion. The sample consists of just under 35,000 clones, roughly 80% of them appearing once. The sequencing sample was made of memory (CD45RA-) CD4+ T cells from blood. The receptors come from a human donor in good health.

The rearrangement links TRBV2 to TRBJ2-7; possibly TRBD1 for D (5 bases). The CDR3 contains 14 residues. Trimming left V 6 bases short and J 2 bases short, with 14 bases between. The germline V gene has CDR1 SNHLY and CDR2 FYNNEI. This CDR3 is CASSLTVNAYEQYF. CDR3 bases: TGTGCCAGCAGCCTGACAGTGAACGCCTACGAGCAGTACTTC.

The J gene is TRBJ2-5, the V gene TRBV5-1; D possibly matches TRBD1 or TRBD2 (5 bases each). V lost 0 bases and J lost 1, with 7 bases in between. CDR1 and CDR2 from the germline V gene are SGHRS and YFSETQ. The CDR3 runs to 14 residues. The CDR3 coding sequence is TGCGCCAGCAGCTTGGCCGGGGCCCAAGAGACCCAGTACTTC. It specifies CASSLAGAQETQYF.

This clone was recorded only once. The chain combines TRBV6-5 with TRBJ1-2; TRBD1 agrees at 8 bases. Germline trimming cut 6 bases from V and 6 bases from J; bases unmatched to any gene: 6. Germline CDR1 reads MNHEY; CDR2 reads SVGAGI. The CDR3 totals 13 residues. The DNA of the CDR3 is TGTGCCAGCAGCCGGGGACAGGACGATGGCTACACCTTC. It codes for CASSRGQDDGYTF.

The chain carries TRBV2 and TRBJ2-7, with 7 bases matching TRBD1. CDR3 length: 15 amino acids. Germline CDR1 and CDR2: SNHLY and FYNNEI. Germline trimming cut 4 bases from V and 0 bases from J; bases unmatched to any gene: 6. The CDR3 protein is CASSARTGYSYEQYF. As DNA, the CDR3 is TGTGCCAGCAGTGCGAGGACAGGCTACTCCTACGAGCAGTACTTC.

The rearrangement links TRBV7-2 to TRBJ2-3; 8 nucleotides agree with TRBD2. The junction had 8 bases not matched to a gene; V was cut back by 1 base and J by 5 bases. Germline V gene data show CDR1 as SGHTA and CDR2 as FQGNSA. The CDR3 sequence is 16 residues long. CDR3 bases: TGTGCCAGCAGCTTAGGAACGGGGGGGCCGGAAGATACGCAGTATTTT. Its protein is CASSLGTGGPEDTQYF.

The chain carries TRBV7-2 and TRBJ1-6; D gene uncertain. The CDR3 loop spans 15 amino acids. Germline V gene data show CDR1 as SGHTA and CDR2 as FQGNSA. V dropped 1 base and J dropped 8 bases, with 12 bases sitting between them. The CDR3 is CASSLGPGIDSPLHF. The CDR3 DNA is TGTGCCAGCAGCTTAGGGCCGGGGATAGATTCACCCCTCCACTTT.

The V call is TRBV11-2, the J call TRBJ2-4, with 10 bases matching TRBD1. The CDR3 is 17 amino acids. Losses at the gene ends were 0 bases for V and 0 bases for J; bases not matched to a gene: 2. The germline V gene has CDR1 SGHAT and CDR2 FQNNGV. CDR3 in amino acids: CASSLEWTGGAKNIQYF. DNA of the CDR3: TGTGCCAGCAGCTTAGAGTGGACAGGGGGAGCCAAAAACATTCAGTACTTC.

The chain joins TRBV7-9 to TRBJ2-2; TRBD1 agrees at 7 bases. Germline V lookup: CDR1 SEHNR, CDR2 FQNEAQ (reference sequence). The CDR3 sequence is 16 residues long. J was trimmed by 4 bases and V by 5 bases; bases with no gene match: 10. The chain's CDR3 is CASSTRQGSLTGELFF. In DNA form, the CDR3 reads TGTGCCAGCAGCACGCGACAGGGATCTCTCACCGGGGAGCTGTTTTTT.

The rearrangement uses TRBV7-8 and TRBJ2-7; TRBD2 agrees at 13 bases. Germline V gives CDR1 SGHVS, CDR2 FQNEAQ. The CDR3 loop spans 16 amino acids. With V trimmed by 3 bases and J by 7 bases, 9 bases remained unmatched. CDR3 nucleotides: TGTGCCAGCAGCTTTTCAGAACCGGGACTAGCGGGGGAGCAGTACTTC. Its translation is CASSFSEPGLAGEQYF.